These 16 T cell receptor beta chains share one sample of origin, sequenced in a study of OX40 agonist ivuxolimab in advanced cancers. Clones were sequenced by immunoSEQ multiplex PCR, and TCRdb holds only the in-frame ones, with some missing. The sample consists of tens of thousands of clones, around 80% of them appearing once. The material sequenced was CD4+ or CD8+ T cells sorted from blood, taken in a trial of the OX40 agonist ivuxolimab. These receptors came from an adult with an advanced solid tumor such as melanoma, head and neck, liver or kidney cancer.

This clone was found a few times. J is TRBJ1-2 and V is TRBV14; no reliable D call. V gave up 2 bases and J gave up 8 bases, with 12 bases separating them. Germline-derived CDR1 and CDR2 are SGHDN and FVKESK. The CDR3 sequence is 13 residues long. The CDR3 loop is CASSQSQVVGYTF. In DNA form, the CDR3 reads TGTGCCAGCAGCCAATCACAAGTCGTCGGCTACACCTTC. Drawing the rest from reference TRBV14 and TRBJ1-2, the complete variable domain is EAGVTQFPSHSVIEKGQTVTLRCDPISGHDNLYWYRRVMGKEIKFLLHFVKESKQDESGMPNNRFLAERTGGTYSTLKVQPAELEDSGVYFCASSQSQVVGYTFGSGTRLTVV.

The chain has TRBV29-1 and TRBJ1-1; 7 bases align to TRBD1. V was pared by 2 bases and J by 5 bases, with 2 bases of the junction left unmatched. CDR1 and CDR2 from the germline V gene are SQVTM and ANQGSEA. The CDR3 has 12 residues. As DNA, the CDR3 is TGCAGCGTTGAAAAACAGGGGACTGAAGCTTTCTTT. Protein: CSVEKQGTEAFF.

V is TRBV7-2 and J is TRBJ1-2; 8 bases agree with TRBD1. The J segment lost 3 bases and the V segment lost 7 bases, leaving 4 bases of the junction unmatched. The CDR3 runs 13 residues. Germline V CDR1 and CDR2: SGHTA, FQGNSA. In nucleotides, the CDR3 is TGTGCCAGCACCCTGGACAGGGACTATGGCTACACCTTC. Encoded protein: CASTLDRDYGYTF.

CDR3: CASSPRAGLAGNEQFF. In nucleotides, the CDR3 is TGTGCCAGCTCACCACGTGCCGGACTAGCGGGGAATGAGCAGTTCTTC. The chain joins TRBV18 to TRBJ2-1; 12 bases fit TRBD2. This CDR3 contains 16 residues. Trimming removed 1 base from V and 7 bases from J; junction bases left unmatched: 5. The germline V gene encodes CDR1 KGHSH and CDR2 LQKENI.

J is TRBJ2-1 and V is TRBV7-6, with TRBD2 identical over 8 bases. From germline, CDR1 is SGHVS and CDR2 FNYEAQ. After removal of 2 bases from V and 9 bases from J, the junction contained 6 bases not matched to a gene. The CDR3 length is 14 residues. The CDR3 loop reads CASSLSRGAFEQFF. Written as DNA, the CDR3 is TGTGCCAGCAGCTTATCGCGGGGGGCTTTTGAGCAGTTCTTC.

V is TRBV19 and J is TRBJ1-3, with D maybe TRBD1 (5 bases). Germline V gives CDR1 LNHDA, CDR2 SQIVND (reference sequence). V lost 5 bases and J 3 bases, leaving 11 bases between the germline ends. This CDR3 region has 14 residues. This CDR3 reads CASSSGKGGNTIYF. For the CDR3, the DNA is TGTGCCAGTAGTTCAGGGAAGGGTGGAAACACCATATATTTT.

CDR3 nucleotide sequence: TGTGCCAGCAGTTTCCGGGACAGGGGGTTCTATGGCTACACCTTC. Translated, it gives CASSFRDRGFYGYTF. The chain recombines TRBV6-6 with TRBJ1-2, with 11 bases fitting TRBD1. Trimming took 4 bases from V and 4 from J; bases not matched to a gene: 5. The germline V gene encodes CDR1 MNHNY and CDR2 SVGAGI (reference sequence). This CDR3 contains 15 residues.

The V call is TRBV28, the J call TRBJ1-6, with 9 bases matching TRBD1. Germline V gives CDR1 MDHEN, CDR2 SYDVKM. With 4 bases clipped from V and 13 bases from J, the junction kept 11 bases outside the gene matches. The CDR3 is made up of 15 amino acids. The CDR3 sequence is CASSSPGTGLEPLHF. The CDR3 DNA is TGTGCCAGCAGTTCACCCGGGACAGGGTTAGAGCCCCTCCACTTT.

V usage is TRBV29-1 and J usage is TRBJ2-3, with 10 positions matching TRBD1. Germline V lookup: CDR1 SQVTM, CDR2 ANQGSEA. With V trimmed by 3 bases and J by 5 bases, 2 bases remained unmatched. This CDR3 region has 13 residues. The CDR3 loop reads CSVDRTGGDTQYF. Written as DNA, the CDR3 is TGCAGCGTTGACAGGACAGGGGGAGATACGCAGTATTTT.

The V call is TRBV5-1, the J call TRBJ1-5, with 8 bases fitting TRBD1. Germline V gene lookup returns CDR1 SGHRS and CDR2 YFSETQ. This CDR3 has 18 amino acids. J gave up 3 bases and V 2 bases, and 13 bases lay outside the gene matches. The CDR3 nucleotides read TGCGCCAGCAGCTTATTACTCCGGGACAGGCCAGACAATCAGCCCCAGCATTTT. Amino acids: CASSLLLRDRPDNQPQHF.

V gene TRBV10-3 combines with J gene TRBJ1-6, with D possibly matching TRBD1 (5 bases). CDR1 is ENHRY, CDR2 SYGVKD, per germline. The CDR3 has 14 residues. V lost 11 bases, J lost 6 bases, and 17 bases lay in between. CDR3 nucleotide sequence: TGTGCCTGCACCGCGGGGCCGAGTAATTCACCCCTCCACTTT. Encoded protein: CACTAGPSNSPLHF.

This chain links TRBV18 with TRBJ1-5, with unresolved D. Germline lookup yields CDR1 KGHSH and CDR2 LQKENI. CDR3 size: 15 residues. V lost 3 bases, J lost 0 bases, and 9 bases lay in between. The CDR3 reads CASSPLRDSNQPQHF. As DNA, the CDR3 is TGTGCCAGCTCACCTTTGCGGGATAGCAATCAGCCCCAGCATTTT. The whole variable domain, filled in from reference TRBV18 and TRBJ1-5, reads NAGVMQNPRHLVRRRGQEARLRCSPMKGHSHVYWYRQLPEEGLKFMVYLQKENIIDESGMPKERFSAEFPKEGPSILRIQQVVRGDSAAYFCASSPLRDSNQPQHFGDGTRLSIL.

The rearrangement uses TRBV12-5 and TRBJ2-7, with D perhaps matching TRBD1 (6 bases). In germline, CDR1 is LGHNT, CDR2 FRNRAP. V was trimmed by 6 bases and J by 5 bases, leaving 20 bases between them. This CDR3 has 15 residues. CDR3 DNA: TGTGCTAGTGGGGGGGCCAGGGGCGCGAGGCACGAGCAGTACTTC. As protein: CASGGARGARHEQYF.

The J gene is TRBJ1-1, the V gene TRBV28; a possible D gene is TRBD1 (5 bases). Germline V gene sequence: CDR1 MDHEN, CDR2 SYDVKM. This CDR3 has 15 residues. V lost 8 bases to trimming and J lost 5 bases, with 21 bases between them. Here the CDR3 reads CASAVAGTQSTEAFF. CDR3 nucleotide sequence: TGTGCCAGCGCCGTGGCGGGGACCCAGAGTACTGAAGCTTTCTTT.

The chain joins TRBV9 to TRBJ1-4; the D is unclear. Germline CDR1 is SGDLS and CDR2 is YYNGEE. V lost 0 bases and J 5 bases, leaving 17 bases between the germline ends. This CDR3 contains 17 residues. The CDR3 DNA sequence: TGTGCCAGCAGCGTAGGATTTTTCGGCGGTGAAAATGAAAAACTGTTTTTT. Its translation is CASSVGFFGGENEKLFF.

The chain joins TRBV6-1 to TRBJ2-3; perhaps TRBD1 as D (5 bases). The CDR3 totals 16 residues. Trimming took 4 bases from V and 7 from J, leaving 21 bases between them. Looked up from germline, CDR1 is MNHNS and CDR2 is SASEGT. CDR3 loop: CASSGTSGRRAHTQYF. Written as DNA, the CDR3 is TGTGCCAGCAGTGGGACATCGGGTCGCAGAGCCCATACGCAGTATTTT.